The clone carrying this TCR beta chain was recorded a few times. The source of the sample is a study of blood T cell repertoires in COVID-19. For the study at large: Material from acute and convalescent COVID-19 was sourced from the United States, Italy and Spain. PBMCs, B-cell-depleted T cells, or T cells provided the cDNA or gDNA that made up the material.

Authors' methods: Reference gene primer amplification gave nucleated cell count estimates. This table comes from immunoSEQ multiplex PCR, and its TCRdb copy is limited to in-frame clones, with some not included. From that table come the V and J calls and clone size; the DNA was used to work out D and trimming. The repertoire holds 140,000 or so clones, with about 87% as singletons. Germline CDR1 is ENHRY and CDR2 is SYGVKD. This CDR3 is 14 amino acids long. Trimming cost V 4 bases and J 1 base, with 8 bases left between them. The origin of this receptor is a woman aged 45 to 65 with active or convalescent COVID-19. The sample was peripheral blood. The chain recombines TRBV10-3 with TRBJ1-5; D not resolved. CDR3 sequence reads: CAISGGGSNQPQHF. The DNA of the CDR3 is TGTGCCATCAGTGGTGGAGGGAGCAATCAGCCCCAGCATTTT.